The source of this TCR beta chain is a study of tissue T cells after allogeneic stem cell transplantation. Study outcomes and limitations: Some tissue clones might be persisting host cells; their alloreactivity or antigen specificity was not determined. Few T cell clones were shared across patients, but motif clusters showed tissue-specific shared signatures.

A word on this clone: What it recognizes is unknown. The germline and genes are mouse ones. The CDR3 is cut off 1 residue early in the read; its end comes from the germline J gene.

CDR3 size: 14 residues. The junction had 2 bases not matched to a gene; V was cut back by 0 bases and J by 2 bases. CDR1 is GKSSPN and CDR2 is SITVG in the germline V gene. Data came from immunoSEQ multiplex PCR; TCRdb stores just in-frame clones and leaves some out. The sample records about 22,000 clones, 55% to 75% being singletons. J is TRBJ2-5 and V is TRBV31, with 7 bases matching TRBD2. This receptor was obtained from a female BALB/c mouse in good health. Strain haplotype at MHC: H2-d. The specimen was spleen. The part of the CDR3 DNA that was read is TGTGCCTGGAGTCTACTGGGGTTCCAAGACACCCAGTAC. It encodes CAWSLLGFQDTQY. The complete CDR3 reads CAWSLLGFQDTQYF.